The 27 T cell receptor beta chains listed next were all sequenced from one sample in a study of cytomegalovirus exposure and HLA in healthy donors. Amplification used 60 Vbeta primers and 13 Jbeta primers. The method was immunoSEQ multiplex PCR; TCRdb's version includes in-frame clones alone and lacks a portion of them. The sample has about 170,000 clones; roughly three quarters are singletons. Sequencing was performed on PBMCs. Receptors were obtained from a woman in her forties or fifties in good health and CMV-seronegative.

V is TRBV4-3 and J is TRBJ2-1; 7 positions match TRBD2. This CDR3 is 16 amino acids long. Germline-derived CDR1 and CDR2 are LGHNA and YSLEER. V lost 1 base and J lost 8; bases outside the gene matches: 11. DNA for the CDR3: TGCGCCAGCAGCCAAGGGGGTGGGAGGGCAACCCATGAGCAGTTCTTC. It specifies CASSQGGGRATHEQFF.

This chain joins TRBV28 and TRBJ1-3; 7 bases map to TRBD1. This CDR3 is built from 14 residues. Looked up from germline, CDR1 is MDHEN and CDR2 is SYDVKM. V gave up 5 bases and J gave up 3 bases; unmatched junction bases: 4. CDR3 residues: CASSPRDSGNTIYF. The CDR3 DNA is TGTGCCAGCAGTCCTCGGGACAGTGGAAACACCATATATTTT.

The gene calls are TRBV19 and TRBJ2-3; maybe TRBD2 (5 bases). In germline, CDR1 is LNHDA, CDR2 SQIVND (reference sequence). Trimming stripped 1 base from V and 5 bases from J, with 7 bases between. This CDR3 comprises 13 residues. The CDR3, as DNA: TGTGCCAGTAGTATAGTGGGGAGAGATACGCAGTATTTT. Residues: CASSIVGRDTQYF.

This CDR3 is CASSPGGGRYNEQFF. The CDR3 DNA is TGTGCCAGCAGCCCCGGGGGGGGACGTTACAATGAGCAGTTCTTC. The rearrangement links TRBV4-2 to TRBJ2-1; 8 bases match TRBD2. The junction had 6 bases not matched to a gene; V was cut back by 4 bases and J by 4 bases. From germline, CDR1 is LGHNA and CDR2 YNFKEQ. This CDR3 is built from 15 residues.

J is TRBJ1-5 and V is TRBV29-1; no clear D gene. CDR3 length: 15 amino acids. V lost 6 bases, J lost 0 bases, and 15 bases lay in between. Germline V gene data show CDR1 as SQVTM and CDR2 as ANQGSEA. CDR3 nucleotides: TGCAGCGTCCGGGAAACATCGAATAGCAATCAGCCCCAGCATTTT. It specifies CSVRETSNSNQPQHF. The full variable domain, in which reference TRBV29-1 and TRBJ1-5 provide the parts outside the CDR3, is SAVISQKPSRDICQRGTSLTIQCQVDSQVTMMFWYRQQPGQSLTLIATANQGSEATYESGFVIDKFPISRPNLTFSTLTVSNMSPEDSSIYLCSVRETSNSNQPQHFGDGTRLSIL.

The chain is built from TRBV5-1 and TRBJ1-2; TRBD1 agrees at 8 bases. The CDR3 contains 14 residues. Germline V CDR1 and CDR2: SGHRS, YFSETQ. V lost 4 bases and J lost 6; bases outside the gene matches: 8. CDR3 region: CASSPDREGDGYTF. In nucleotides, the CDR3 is TGCGCCAGCAGCCCGGACAGGGAGGGCGATGGCTACACCTTC. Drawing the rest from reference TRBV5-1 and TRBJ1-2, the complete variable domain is KAGVTQTPRYLIKTRGQQVTLSCSPISGHRSVSWYQQTPGQGLQFLFEYFSETQRNKGNFPGRFSGRQFSNSRSEMNVSTLELGDSALYLCASSPDREGDGYTFGSGTRLTVV.

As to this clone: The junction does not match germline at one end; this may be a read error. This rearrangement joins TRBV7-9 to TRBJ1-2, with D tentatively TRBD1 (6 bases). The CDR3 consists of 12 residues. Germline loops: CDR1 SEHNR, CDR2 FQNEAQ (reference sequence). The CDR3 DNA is TGCGCCAGCAGCCAAGGGGGACAAAGGTACACCTTC. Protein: CASSQGGQRYTF.

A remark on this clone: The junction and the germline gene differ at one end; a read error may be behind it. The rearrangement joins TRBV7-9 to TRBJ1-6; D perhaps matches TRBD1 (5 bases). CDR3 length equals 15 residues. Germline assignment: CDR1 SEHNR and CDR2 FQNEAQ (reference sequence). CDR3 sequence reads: CSSSLGGADNSPLHF. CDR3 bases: TGTTCCAGCAGCTTGGGAGGGGCTGATAATTCACCCCTCCACTTT.

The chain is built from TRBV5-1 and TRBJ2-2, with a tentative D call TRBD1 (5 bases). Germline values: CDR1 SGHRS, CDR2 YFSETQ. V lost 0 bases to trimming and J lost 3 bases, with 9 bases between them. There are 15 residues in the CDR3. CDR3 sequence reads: CASSLELGDTGELFF. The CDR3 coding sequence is TGCGCCAGCAGCTTGGAGTTAGGGGACACCGGGGAGCTGTTTTTT.

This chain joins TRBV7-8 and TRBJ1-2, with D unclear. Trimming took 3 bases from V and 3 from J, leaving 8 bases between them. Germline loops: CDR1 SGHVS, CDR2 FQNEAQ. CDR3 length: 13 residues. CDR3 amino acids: CASSFESDYGYTF. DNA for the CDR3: TGTGCCAGCAGCTTCGAATCAGACTATGGCTACACCTTC.

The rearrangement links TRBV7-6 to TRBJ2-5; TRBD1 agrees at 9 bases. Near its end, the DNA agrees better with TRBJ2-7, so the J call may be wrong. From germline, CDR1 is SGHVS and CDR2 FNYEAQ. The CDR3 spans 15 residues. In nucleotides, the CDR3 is TGTGCCAGCAGCCCAGGACAGGGGAGCTCCTACGAGCAGTACTTC. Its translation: CASSPGQGSSYEQYF.

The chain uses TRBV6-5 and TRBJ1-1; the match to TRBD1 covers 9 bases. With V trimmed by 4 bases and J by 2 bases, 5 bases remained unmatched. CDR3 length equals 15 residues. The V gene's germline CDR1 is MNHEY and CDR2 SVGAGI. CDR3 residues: CASSSPGQGNTEAFF. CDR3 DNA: TGTGCCAGCAGTTCCCCGGGACAGGGCAACACTGAAGCTTTCTTT.

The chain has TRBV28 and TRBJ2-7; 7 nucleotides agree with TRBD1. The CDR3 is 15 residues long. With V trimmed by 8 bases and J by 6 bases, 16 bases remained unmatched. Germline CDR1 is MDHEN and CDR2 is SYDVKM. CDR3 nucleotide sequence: TGTGCCAGCGGTAAGGCACTAGGGGGCTCGGGCGAGCAGTACTTC. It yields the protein CASGKALGGSGEQYF. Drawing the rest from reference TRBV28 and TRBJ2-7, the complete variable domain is DVKVTQSSRYLVKRTGEKVFLECVQDMDHENMFWYRQDPGLGLRLIYFSYDVKMKEKGDIPEGYSVSREKKERFSLILESASTNQTSMYLCASGKALGGSGEQYFGPGTRLTVT.

CDR3 sequence: CASSLGQYNQPQHF. The CDR3 nucleotides read TGTGCCAGCAGCTTAGGGCAGTACAATCAGCCCCAGCATTTT. The chain couples TRBV7-2 to TRBJ1-5, with D uncertain. Germline V gene data show CDR1 as SGHTA and CDR2 as FQGNSA. V lost 1 base to trimming and J lost 3 bases, with 7 bases between them. The CDR3 length is 14 residues.

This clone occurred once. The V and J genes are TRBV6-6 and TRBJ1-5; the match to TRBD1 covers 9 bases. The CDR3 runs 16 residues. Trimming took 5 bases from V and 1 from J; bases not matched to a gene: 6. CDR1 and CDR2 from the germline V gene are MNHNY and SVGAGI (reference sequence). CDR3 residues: CASSGQGTFSNQPQHF. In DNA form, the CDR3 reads TGTGCCAGCAGTGGACAGGGGACATTCAGCAATCAGCCCCAGCATTTT.

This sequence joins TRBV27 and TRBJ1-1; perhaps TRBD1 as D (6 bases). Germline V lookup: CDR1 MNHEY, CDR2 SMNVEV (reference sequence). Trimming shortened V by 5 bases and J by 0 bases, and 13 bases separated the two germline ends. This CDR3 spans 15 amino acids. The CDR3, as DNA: TGTGCCAGCAGTCCACAGCAGGGGATGAACACTGAAGCTTTCTTT. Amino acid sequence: CASSPQQGMNTEAFF.

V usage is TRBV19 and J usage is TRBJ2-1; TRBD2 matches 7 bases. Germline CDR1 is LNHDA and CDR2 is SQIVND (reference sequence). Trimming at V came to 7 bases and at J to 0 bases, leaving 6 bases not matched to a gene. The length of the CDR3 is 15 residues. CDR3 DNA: TGTGCCAGTACCCCCGGGAGGAGCTCCTACAATGAGCAGTTCTTC. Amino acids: CASTPGRSSYNEQFF.

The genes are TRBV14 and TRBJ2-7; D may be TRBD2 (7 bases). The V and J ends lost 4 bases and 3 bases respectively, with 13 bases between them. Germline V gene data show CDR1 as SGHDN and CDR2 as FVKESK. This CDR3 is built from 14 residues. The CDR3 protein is CASSRGGLGYEQYF. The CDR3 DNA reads TGTGCCAGCAGCCGGGGGGGGCTGGGCTACGAGCAGTACTTC.

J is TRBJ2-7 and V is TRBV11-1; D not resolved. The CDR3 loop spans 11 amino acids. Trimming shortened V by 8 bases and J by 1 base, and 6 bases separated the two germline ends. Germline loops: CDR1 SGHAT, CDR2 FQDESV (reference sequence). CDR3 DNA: TGTGCCAGCTCCTTTTCCTACGAGCAGTACTTC. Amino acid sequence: CASSFSYEQYF. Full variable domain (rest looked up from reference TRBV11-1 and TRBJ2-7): EAEVAQSPRYKITEKSQAVAFWCDPISGHATLYWYRQILGQGPELLVQFQDESVVDDSQLPKDRFSAERLKGVDSTLKIQPAELGDSAMYLCASSFSYEQYFGPGTRLTVT.

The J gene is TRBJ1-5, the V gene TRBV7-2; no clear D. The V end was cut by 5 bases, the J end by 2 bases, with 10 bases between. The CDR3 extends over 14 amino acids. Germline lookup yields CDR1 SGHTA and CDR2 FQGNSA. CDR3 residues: CASSQTGGNQPQHF. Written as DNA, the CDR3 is TGTGCCAGCAGCCAGACGGGTGGCAATCAGCCCCAGCATTTT.

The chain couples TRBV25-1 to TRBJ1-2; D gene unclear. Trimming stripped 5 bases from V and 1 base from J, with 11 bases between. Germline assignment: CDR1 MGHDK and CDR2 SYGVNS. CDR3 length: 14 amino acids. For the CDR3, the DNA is TGTGCCAGCAGTAACCCCAGTGATAACTATGGCTACACCTTC. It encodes CASSNPSDNYGYTF.

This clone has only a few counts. CDR3 nucleotides: TGTGCCAGCAGCTTACAGGTGGGGGAAAAACTGTTTTTT. Translating gives CASSLQVGEKLFF. The chain couples TRBV5-5 to TRBJ1-4; maybe TRBD1 (5 bases). The V gene lost 2 bases and the J gene lost 8 bases, with 10 bases spanning the gap. This CDR3 has 13 residues. Germline assignment: CDR1 SGHKS and CDR2 YYEKEE (reference sequence).

The CDR3 nucleotides read TGTGCCAGCAGCTACCGTGGTCGGGGGGATAATTCACCCCTCCACTTT. Residues: CASSYRGRGDNSPLHF. The V and J genes are TRBV7-2 and TRBJ1-6, with D perhaps matching TRBD1 (5 bases). The germline V gene encodes CDR1 SGHTA and CDR2 FQGNSA. There are 16 residues in the CDR3. Trimming stripped 4 bases from V and 5 bases from J, with 15 bases between.

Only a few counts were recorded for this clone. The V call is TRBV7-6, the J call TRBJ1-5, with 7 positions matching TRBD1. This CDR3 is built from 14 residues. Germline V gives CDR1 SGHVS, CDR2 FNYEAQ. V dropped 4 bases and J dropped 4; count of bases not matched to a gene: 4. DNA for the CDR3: TGTGCCAGCAGCTCGACAGGGAGTAATCAGCCCCAGCATTTT. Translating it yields CASSSTGSNQPQHF.

The chain's CDR3 is CASSSRVPGQGSGANVLTF. The CDR3 nucleotides are TGTGCCAGCAGCTCTCGAGTCCCGGGACAGGGTTCGGGGGCCAACGTCCTGACTTTC. V and J are TRBV7-2 and TRBJ2-6; 9 bases are a match to TRBD1. CDR1 SGHTA and CDR2 FQGNSA come from the germline V gene. Trimming cost V 4 bases and J 4 bases; bases outside gene matches: 14. The CDR3 length is 19 residues.

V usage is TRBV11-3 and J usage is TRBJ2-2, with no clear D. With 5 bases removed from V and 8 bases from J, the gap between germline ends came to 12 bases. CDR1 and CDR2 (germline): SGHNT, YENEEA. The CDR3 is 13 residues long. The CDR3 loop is CASSAITGGELFF. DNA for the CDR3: TGTGCCAGCAGCGCAATTACCGGGGGGGAGCTGTTTTTT.

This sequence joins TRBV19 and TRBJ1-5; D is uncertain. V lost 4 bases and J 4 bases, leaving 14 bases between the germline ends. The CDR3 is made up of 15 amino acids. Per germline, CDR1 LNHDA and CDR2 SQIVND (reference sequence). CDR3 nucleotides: TGTGCCAGTAGTACCCCCAAGGTGAGGAATCAGCCCCAGCATTTT. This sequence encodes CASSTPKVRNQPQHF.